The clone carrying this TCR beta chain was counted only a few times. This record belongs to a study of response to subunit inactivated influenza vaccine. V gave up 0 bases and J gave up 2 bases; unmatched junction bases: 3. CDR1 is SGHRS, CDR2 YFSETQ, per germline. CDR3 length: 16 amino acids. A single record per CDR3 protein comes from TCRdb applying MiXCR to the RT-PCR reads. The sample holds about 650,000 distinct CDR3 sequences, around 15% seen once. This TCR was recovered from a man aged 45 to 65 who received an inactivated influenza vaccine. This chain connects TRBV5-1 to TRBJ2-4; TRBD2 agrees at 9 bases. The starting material was PBMCs from blood, obtained roughly 2 weeks before vaccination. CDR3 region: CASSLASGMSKNIQYF. The CDR3 DNA reads TGCGCCAGCAGCTTGGCTAGCGGGATGTCCAAAAACATTCAGTACTTC.